These T cell receptor beta chains were read from a single sample in a study of T cells in Graves' hyperthyroidism and ophthalmopathy. TCRdb fed the multiplex PCR reads into MiXCR, producing one record per CDR3 protein. The data hold approximately 600,000 distinct CDR3 sequences, with 14% observed a single time. The material sequenced was blood. Receptors originate from a woman aged 25 to 39 with Graves' hyperthyroidism that later progressed to Graves' ophthalmopathy. The CDR3 runs from the conserved cysteine through the conserved F or W. The D gene is left open where the match is weak. Clone size is stated in some rows and not others, as once, few, many or a class when expanded.

J gene: TRBJ1-1
clone size: many
D gene: -
V gene: TRBV5-8
CDR3 DNA: TGTGCCAGCAGCACGCCGACAGGTATGAACACTGAAGCTTTCTTT
CDR3 protein: CASSTPTGMNTEAFF

J gene: TRBJ1-2
clone size: few
D gene: -
V gene: TRBV7-9
CDR3 DNA: TGTGCCAGCAGGCCCCCCGAGGGTGGGTATGGCTACACCTTC
CDR3 protein: CASRPPEGGYGYTF

J gene: TRBJ1-1
clone size: few
D gene: -
V gene: TRBV20-1
CDR3 DNA: TGCAGTGTAGGGAGAACAGCGGACACTGAAGCTTTCTTT
CDR3 protein: CSVGRTADTEAFF

J gene: TRBJ2-3
clone size: few
D gene: -
V gene: TRBV5-1
CDR3 DNA: TGCGCCAGCAGCTTATTCAGAGAAGGTACGCAGTATTTT
CDR3 protein: CASSLFREGTQYF

J gene: TRBJ2-3
clone size: many
D gene: TRBD2
V gene: TRBV6-1
CDR3 DNA: TGTGCCAGCAGTGATCGGGAGGGTTCCACAGATACGCAGTATTTT
CDR3 protein: CASSDREGSTDTQYF

J gene: TRBJ1-4
clone size: -
D gene: -
V gene: TRBV12-3/TRBV12-4
CDR3 DNA: TGTGCCAGCAGTTTAAGTATCGAGTCCTTCAATGGAAAACTGTTTTTT
CDR3 protein: CASSLSIESFNGKLFF

J gene: TRBJ2-5
clone size: few
D gene: TRBD2
V gene: TRBV5-4
CDR3 DNA: TGTGCCAGCAGCACGACTAGCGTTCAAGAGACCCAGTACTTC
CDR3 protein: CASSTTSVQETQYF

J gene: TRBJ2-1
clone size: many
D gene: TRBD2
V gene: TRBV7-8
CDR3 DNA: TGTGCCAGCAGCGGGACTAGCGGCCATTCCTACAATGAGCAGTTCTTC
CDR3 protein: CASSGTSGHSYNEQFF

J gene: TRBJ2-4
clone size: -
D gene: -
V gene: TRBV6-2/TRBV6-3
CDR3 DNA: TGTGCCAGCAGGCGCGGGGCAGGGGAGGGTAACATTCAGTACTTC
CDR3 protein: CASRRGAGEGNIQYF

J gene: TRBJ1-1
clone size: many
D gene: -
V gene: TRBV11-2
CDR3 DNA: TGTGCCAGCAGCTTAGGGCATGGGGGCCTGAGTAACACTGAAGCTTTCTTT
CDR3 protein: CASSLGHGGLSNTEAFF

J gene: TRBJ2-5
clone size: many
D gene: TRBD2
V gene: TRBV7-8
CDR3 DNA: TGTGCCAGCAGCGGACGTAGCGGGAGCGGGTCCCAGTACTTC
CDR3 protein: CASSGRSGSGSQYF

J gene: TRBJ2-6
clone size: -
D gene: -
V gene: TRBV5-1
CDR3 DNA: TGCGCCAGCAGCTCTACCGGGTTCTCTGGGGCCAACGTCCTGACTTTC
CDR3 protein: CASSSTGFSGANVLTF

J gene: TRBJ1-6
clone size: many
D gene: -
V gene: TRBV3-1
CDR3 DNA: TGTGCCAGCAGCCAAGTGGGCAATTCACCCCTCCACTTT
CDR3 protein: CASSQVGNSPLHF

J gene: TRBJ2-4
clone size: -
D gene: TRBD1
V gene: TRBV29-1
CDR3 DNA: TGCAGCGTCCACAGGGGTGCCAAAAACATTCAGTACTTC
CDR3 protein: CSVHRGAKNIQYF

J gene: TRBJ2-1
clone size: many
D gene: TRBD2
V gene: TRBV12-3/TRBV12-4
CDR3 DNA: TGTGCCAGCAGTTTCCTAGCGGGGGCCTACAATGAGCAGTTCTTC
CDR3 protein: CASSFLAGAYNEQFF

J gene: TRBJ1-4
clone size: few
D gene: TRBD1
V gene: TRBV7-9
CDR3 DNA: TGTGCCAGCAGCCCTGGGACAGGCGCCAATAATGAAAAACTGTTTTTT
CDR3 protein: CASSPGTGANNEKLFF

J gene: TRBJ2-3
clone size: -
D gene: -
V gene: TRBV9
CDR3 DNA: TGTGCCAGCAGCGTTACCGGGACATCTAGCACAGATACGCAGTATTTT
CDR3 protein: CASSVTGTSSTDTQYF

J gene: TRBJ2-6
clone size: -
D gene: -
V gene: TRBV5-1
CDR3 DNA: TGCGCCAGCAGCTTGGGACCCCAGGGAGGTACTGGGGCCAACGTCCTGACTTTC
CDR3 protein: CASSLGPQGGTGANVLTF

J gene: TRBJ2-3
clone size: many
D gene: TRBD2
V gene: TRBV20-1
CDR3 DNA: TGCAGTGCTACCCTGACTAGCGGGACCACAGATACGCAGTATTTT
CDR3 protein: CSATLTSGTTDTQYF

J gene: TRBJ1-3
clone size: many
D gene: TRBD1
V gene: TRBV7-8
CDR3 DNA: TGTGCCAGCAGCTTAGGAGGGGGCCTAGACACCATATATTTT
CDR3 protein: CASSLGGGLDTIYF

J gene: TRBJ1-5
clone size: -
D gene: -
V gene: TRBV12-3/TRBV12-4
CDR3 DNA: TGTGCCAGCAGCCTCGGCCCAGGGCTGAATCAGCCCCAGCATTTT
CDR3 protein: CASSLGPGLNQPQHF

J gene: TRBJ2-7
clone size: few
D gene: TRBD1
V gene: TRBV5-5
CDR3 DNA: TGTGCCAGCAGCTTTGACAGGGTCCCCTCCGAGCAGTACTTC
CDR3 protein: CASSFDRVPSEQYF

J gene: TRBJ2-1
clone size: many
D gene: TRBD2
V gene: TRBV20-1
CDR3 DNA: TGCAGTGCTTGGACTAGCGGACCCTACAATGAGCAGTTCTTC
CDR3 protein: CSAWTSGPYNEQFF

J gene: TRBJ1-2
clone size: many
D gene: -
V gene: TRBV7-2
CDR3 DNA: TGTGCCAGCAGCTTAGCCGACGGGAACTATGGCTACACCTTC
CDR3 protein: CASSLADGNYGYTF

J gene: TRBJ2-3
clone size: many
D gene: TRBD2
V gene: TRBV18
CDR3 DNA: TGTGCCAGCTCACCACCAGCGGGGGTCGATACGCAGTATTTT
CDR3 protein: CASSPPAGVDTQYF

J gene: TRBJ2-7
clone size: -
D gene: -
V gene: TRBV7-2
CDR3 DNA: TGTGCCAGCAGCTTAAGCAGGGAATACGAGCAGTACTTC
CDR3 protein: CASSLSREYEQYF

J gene: TRBJ2-4
clone size: -
D gene: TRBD2
V gene: TRBV27
CDR3 DNA: TGTGCCAGCAGTCTCTCCCCACTAGCGGGAATAAACATTCAGTACTTC
CDR3 protein: CASSLSPLAGINIQYF

J gene: TRBJ2-2
clone size: few
D gene: TRBD1
V gene: TRBV7-2
CDR3 DNA: TGTGCCAGCAGCACCCGGACAGGGGCCTACACCGGGGAGCTGTTTTTT
CDR3 protein: CASSTRTGAYTGELFF

J gene: TRBJ2-1
clone size: many
D gene: TRBD1
V gene: TRBV7-3
CDR3 DNA: TGTGCCAGCAGCCCCGGGACAGGGGGGAAGTTCTTC
CDR3 protein: CASSPGTGGKFF

J gene: TRBJ2-3
clone size: many
D gene: -
V gene: TRBV2
CDR3 DNA: TGTGCCACCCCTACGGGGAGACGGAAAGATACGCAGTATTTT
CDR3 protein: CATPTGRRKDTQYF

J gene: TRBJ2-7
clone size: many
D gene: -
V gene: TRBV19
CDR3 DNA: TGTGCCAGTAGTCGGGCCCCCCTTGGTCACGAGCAGTACTTC
CDR3 protein: CASSRAPLGHEQYF

J gene: TRBJ1-1
clone size: many
D gene: -
V gene: TRBV12-3/TRBV12-4
CDR3 DNA: TGTGCCAGCATACGGGGGGCGAACACTGAAGCTTTCTTT
CDR3 protein: CASIRGANTEAFF

J gene: TRBJ2-2
clone size: many
D gene: -
V gene: TRBV27
CDR3 DNA: TGTGCCAGCAGCTTAACCGGGGGGAACACCGGGGAGCTGTTTTTT
CDR3 protein: CASSLTGGNTGELFF

J gene: TRBJ1-3
clone size: many
D gene: -
V gene: TRBV28
CDR3 DNA: TGTGCCAGTTCGGGGGCGGCCTCTGGAAACACCATATATTTT
CDR3 protein: CASSGAASGNTIYF

J gene: TRBJ2-5
clone size: many
D gene: TRBD2
V gene: TRBV12-3/TRBV12-4
CDR3 DNA: TGTGCCAGCAGTTTTTTAGCGGGAAAAGAGACCCAGTACTTC
CDR3 protein: CASSFLAGKETQYF

J gene: TRBJ1-1
clone size: many
D gene: -
V gene: TRBV24-1
CDR3 DNA: TGTGCCACCAGCCCCGGACGGCTGGGGGACACTGAAGCTTTCTTT
CDR3 protein: CATSPGRLGDTEAFF

J gene: TRBJ2-7
clone size: few
D gene: TRBD1
V gene: TRBV6-2/TRBV6-3
CDR3 DNA: TGTGCCAGCAGGGGGACAGGGCCCCGAGCGGCTTACGAGCAGTACTTC
CDR3 protein: CASRGTGPRAAYEQYF